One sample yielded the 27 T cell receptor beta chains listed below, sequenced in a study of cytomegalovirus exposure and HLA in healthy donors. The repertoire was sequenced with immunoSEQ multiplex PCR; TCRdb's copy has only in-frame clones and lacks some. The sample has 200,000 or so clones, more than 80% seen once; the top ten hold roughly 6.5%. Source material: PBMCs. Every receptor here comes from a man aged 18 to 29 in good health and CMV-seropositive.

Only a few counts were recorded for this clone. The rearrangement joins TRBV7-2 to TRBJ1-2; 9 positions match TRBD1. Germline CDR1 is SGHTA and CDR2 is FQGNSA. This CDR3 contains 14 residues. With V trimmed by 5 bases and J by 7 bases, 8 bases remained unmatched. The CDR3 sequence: CASSQNRGQGGYTF. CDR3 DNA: TGTGCCAGCAGCCAGAACAGGGGGCAGGGTGGCTACACCTTC.

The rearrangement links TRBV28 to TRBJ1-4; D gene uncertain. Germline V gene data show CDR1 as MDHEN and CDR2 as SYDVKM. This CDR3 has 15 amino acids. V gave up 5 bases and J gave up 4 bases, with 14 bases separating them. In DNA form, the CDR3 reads TGTGCCAGCAGTCCCGACTATGGCGGTAATGAAAAACTGTTTTTT. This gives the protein CASSPDYGGNEKLFF.

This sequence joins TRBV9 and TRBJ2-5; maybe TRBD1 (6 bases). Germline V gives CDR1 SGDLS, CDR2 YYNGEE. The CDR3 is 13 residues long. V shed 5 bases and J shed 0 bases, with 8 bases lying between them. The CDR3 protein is CASSRGNQETQYF. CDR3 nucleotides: TGTGCCAGCAGTAGGGGGAACCAAGAGACCCAGTACTTC.

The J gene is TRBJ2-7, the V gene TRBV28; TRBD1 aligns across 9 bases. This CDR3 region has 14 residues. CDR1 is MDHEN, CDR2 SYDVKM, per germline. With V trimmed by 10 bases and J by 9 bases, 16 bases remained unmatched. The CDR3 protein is CATALKGQGVGQYF. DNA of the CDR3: TGTGCCACCGCCCTAAAGGGACAGGGTGTGGGGCAGTACTTC.

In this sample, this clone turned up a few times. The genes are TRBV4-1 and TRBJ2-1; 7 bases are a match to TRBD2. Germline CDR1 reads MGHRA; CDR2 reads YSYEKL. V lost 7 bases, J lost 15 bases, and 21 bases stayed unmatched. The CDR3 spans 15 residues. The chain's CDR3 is CASTHGPRRDYDPFF. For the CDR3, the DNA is TGCGCCAGCACTCATGGACCTCGCCGGGACTATGACCCGTTCTTC.

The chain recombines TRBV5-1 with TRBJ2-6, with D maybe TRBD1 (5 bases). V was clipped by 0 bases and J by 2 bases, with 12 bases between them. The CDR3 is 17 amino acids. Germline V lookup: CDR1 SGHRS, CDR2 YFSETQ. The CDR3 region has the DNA TGCGCCAGCAGCTTGGGACAGTTCCGCACTGGGGCCAACGTCCTGACTTTC. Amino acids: CASSLGQFRTGANVLTF.

The CDR3, as DNA: TGTGCCAGCAGTGCAACCAATGGTGGCCAGGGGGGCTCCTACGAGCAGTACTTC. This gives the protein CASSATNGGQGGSYEQYF. The chain employs TRBV2 and TRBJ2-7; maybe TRBD1 (7 bases). V lost 4 bases to trimming and J lost 0 bases, with 22 bases between them. Germline V CDR1 and CDR2: SNHLY, FYNNEI. CDR3 length equals 18 residues.

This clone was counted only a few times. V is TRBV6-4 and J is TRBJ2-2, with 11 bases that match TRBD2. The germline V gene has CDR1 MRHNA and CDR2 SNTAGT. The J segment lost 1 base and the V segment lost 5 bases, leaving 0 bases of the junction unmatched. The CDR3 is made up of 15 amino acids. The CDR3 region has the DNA TGTGCCAGCAGTCTAGCGGGAGGGAACACCGGGGAGCTGTTTTTT. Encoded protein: CASSLAGGNTGELFF.

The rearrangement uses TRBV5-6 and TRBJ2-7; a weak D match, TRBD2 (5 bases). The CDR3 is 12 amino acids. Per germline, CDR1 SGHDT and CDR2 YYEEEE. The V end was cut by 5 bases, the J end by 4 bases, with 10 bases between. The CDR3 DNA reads TGTGCCAGCAGTCTGAGGGATTACGAGCAGTACTTC. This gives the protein CASSLRDYEQYF.

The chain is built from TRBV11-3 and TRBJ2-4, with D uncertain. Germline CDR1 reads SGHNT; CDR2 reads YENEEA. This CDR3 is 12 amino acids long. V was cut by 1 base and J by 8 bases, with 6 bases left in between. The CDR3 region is CASSLVDDIQYF. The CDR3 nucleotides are TGTGCCAGCAGCTTAGTAGATGACATTCAGTACTTC.

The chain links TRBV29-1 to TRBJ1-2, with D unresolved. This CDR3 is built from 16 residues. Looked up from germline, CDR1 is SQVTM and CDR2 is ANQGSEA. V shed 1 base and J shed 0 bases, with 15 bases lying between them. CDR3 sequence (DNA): TGCAGCGTTGAAGGATCGGCGCAGGTAGCTAACTATGGCTACACCTTC. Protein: CSVEGSAQVANYGYTF.

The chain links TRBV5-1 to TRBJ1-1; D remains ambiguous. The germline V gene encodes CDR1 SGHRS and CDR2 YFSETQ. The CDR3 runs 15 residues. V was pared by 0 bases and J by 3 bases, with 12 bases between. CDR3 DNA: TGCGCCAGCAGCTTGGGGACGAGGGTAGACACTGAAGCTTTCTTT. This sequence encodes CASSLGTRVDTEAFF.

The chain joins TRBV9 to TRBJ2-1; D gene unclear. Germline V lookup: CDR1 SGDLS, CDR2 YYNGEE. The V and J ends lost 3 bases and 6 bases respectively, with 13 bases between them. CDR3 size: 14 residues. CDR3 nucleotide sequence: TGTGCCAGCAGCGCCCACTTTGGTAGCAATGAGCAGTTCTTC. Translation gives CASSAHFGSNEQFF.

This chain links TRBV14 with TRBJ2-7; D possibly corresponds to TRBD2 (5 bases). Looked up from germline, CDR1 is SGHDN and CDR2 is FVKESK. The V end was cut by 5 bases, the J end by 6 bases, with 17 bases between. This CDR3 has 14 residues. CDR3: CASSITGTAGEQYF. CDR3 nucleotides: TGTGCCAGCAGCATTACGGGAACAGCTGGCGAGCAGTACTTC.

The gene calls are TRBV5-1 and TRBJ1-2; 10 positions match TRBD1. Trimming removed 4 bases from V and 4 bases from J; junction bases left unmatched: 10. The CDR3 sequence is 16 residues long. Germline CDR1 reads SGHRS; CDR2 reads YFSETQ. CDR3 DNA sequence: TGCGCCAGCAGCCTTGATGGGACAGGGGCTCCCTATGGCTACACCTTC. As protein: CASSLDGTGAPYGYTF.

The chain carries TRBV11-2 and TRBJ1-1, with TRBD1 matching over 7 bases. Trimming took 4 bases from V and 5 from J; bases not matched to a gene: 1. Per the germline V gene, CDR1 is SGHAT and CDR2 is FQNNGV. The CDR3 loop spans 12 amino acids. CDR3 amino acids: CASSYRGTEAFF. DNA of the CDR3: TGTGCCAGCAGCTACAGGGGAACTGAAGCTTTCTTT.

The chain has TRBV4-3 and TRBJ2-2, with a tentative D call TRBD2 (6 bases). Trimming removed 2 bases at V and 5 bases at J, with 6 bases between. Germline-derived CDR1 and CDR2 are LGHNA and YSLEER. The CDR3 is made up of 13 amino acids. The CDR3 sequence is CASSQRGTGELFF. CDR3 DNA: TGCGCCAGCAGCCAACGGGGGACCGGGGAGCTGTTTTTT.

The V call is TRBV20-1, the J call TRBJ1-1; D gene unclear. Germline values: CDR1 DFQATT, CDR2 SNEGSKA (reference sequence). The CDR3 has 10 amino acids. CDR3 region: CRVLGTEAFF. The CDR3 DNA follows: TGCAGGGTTCTAGGCACTGAAGCTTTCTTT.

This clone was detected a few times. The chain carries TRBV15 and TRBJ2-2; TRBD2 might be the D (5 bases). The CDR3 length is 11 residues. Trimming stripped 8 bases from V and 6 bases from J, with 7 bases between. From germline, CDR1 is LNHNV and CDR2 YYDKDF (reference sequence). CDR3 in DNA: TGTGCCACCGCCGGGGCCGGGGAGCTGTTTTTT. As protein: CATAGAGELFF. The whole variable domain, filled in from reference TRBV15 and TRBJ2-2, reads DAMVIQNPRYQVTQFGKPVTLSCSQTLNHNVMYWYQQKSSQAPKLLFHYYDKDFNNEADTPDNFQSRRPNTSFCFLDIRSPGLGDTAMYLCATAGAGELFFGEGSRLTVL.

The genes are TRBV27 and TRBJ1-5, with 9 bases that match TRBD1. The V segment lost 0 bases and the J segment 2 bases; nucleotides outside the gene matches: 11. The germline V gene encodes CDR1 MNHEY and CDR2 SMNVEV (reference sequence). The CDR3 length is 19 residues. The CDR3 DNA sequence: TGTGCCAGCAGTTTATCGATGTCCGGGACAGGGTCCGGCAATCAGCCCCAGCATTTT. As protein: CASSLSMSGTGSGNQPQHF.

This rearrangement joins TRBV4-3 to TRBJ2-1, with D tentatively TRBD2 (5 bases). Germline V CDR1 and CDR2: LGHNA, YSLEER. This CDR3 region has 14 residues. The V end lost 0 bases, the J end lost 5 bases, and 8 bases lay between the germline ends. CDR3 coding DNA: TGCGCCAGCAGCCAAGACGCCGGGGACAATGAGCAGTTCTTC. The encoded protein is CASSQDAGDNEQFF.

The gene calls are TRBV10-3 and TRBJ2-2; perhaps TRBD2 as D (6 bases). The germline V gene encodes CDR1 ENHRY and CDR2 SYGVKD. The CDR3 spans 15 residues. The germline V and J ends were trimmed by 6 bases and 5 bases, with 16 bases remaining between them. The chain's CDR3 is CAIRTNPAGTGELFF. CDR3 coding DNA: TGTGCCATCAGGACAAACCCCGCGGGGACCGGGGAGCTGTTTTTT.

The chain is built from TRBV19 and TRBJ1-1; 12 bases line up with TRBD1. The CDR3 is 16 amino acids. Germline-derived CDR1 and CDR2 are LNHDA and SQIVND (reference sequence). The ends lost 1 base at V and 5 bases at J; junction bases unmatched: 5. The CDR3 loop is CASSIGDRGPRTEAFF. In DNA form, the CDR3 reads TGTGCCAGTAGTATAGGGGACAGGGGGCCGAGAACTGAAGCTTTCTTT.

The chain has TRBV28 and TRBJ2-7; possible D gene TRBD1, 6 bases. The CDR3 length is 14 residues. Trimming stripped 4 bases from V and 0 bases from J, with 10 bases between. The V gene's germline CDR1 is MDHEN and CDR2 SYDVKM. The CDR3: CASSSTGFSYEQYF. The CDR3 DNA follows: TGTGCCAGCAGTTCCACAGGGTTCTCCTACGAGCAGTACTTC.

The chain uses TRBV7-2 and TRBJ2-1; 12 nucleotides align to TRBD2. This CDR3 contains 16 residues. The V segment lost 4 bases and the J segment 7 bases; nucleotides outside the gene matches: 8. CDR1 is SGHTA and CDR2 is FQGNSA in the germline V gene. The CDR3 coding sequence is TGTGCCAGCAGCTCCCGACTAGCGGGAGTTGTGAATGAGCAGTTCTTC. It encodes CASSSRLAGVVNEQFF.

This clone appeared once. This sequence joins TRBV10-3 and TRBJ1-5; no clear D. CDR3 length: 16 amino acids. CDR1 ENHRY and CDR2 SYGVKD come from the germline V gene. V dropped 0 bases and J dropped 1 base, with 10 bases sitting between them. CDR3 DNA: TGTGCCATCAGTGAGTCTTTGTTAACAAGCAATCAGCCCCAGCATTTT. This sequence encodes CAISESLLTSNQPQHF.

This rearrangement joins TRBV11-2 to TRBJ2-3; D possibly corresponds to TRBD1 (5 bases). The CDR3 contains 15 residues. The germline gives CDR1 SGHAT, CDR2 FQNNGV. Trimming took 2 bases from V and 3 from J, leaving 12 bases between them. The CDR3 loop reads CASSLSPGLTDTQYF. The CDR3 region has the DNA TGTGCCAGCAGCTTATCTCCAGGGCTGACAGATACGCAGTATTTT.